This T cell receptor beta chain was documented in a study of blood T cell repertoires in COVID-19. Background on the study: Researchers got acute and convalescent COVID-19 samples from the United States, Italy and Spain. The analysed material was cDNA or gDNA that came from T cells, B-cell-depleted T cells, or PBMCs.

Original handling: Nucleated cell counts were estimated from reference gene primer amplification. TCRdb keeps only in-frame clones here, not all; method: immunoSEQ multiplex PCR. V, J and clone size are those of that table, while D and trimming were read from the DNA. The data hold roughly 300,000 clones, with roughly 85% observed a single time. Looked up from germline, CDR1 is SGHTA and CDR2 is FQGTGA. The CDR3 is 12 amino acids. V trimming: 4 bases; J trimming: 13 bases; junction bases outside the gene matches: 7. This chain links TRBV7-3 with TRBJ2-1; 7 bases map to TRBD1. The sequence was obtained from a human donor in a cohort sampled during active COVID-19. The specimen sequenced was peripheral blood. CDR3 protein: CASSSTGDDQFF. The CDR3 nucleotides are TGTGCCAGCAGCTCCACAGGGGACGACCAGTTCTTC.